The rows below give T cell receptor beta chains drawn from one sample of a study of blood T cell repertoires in COVID-19. The protocol was immunoSEQ multiplex PCR, while the TCRdb copy is restricted to in-frame clones and leaves out a portion. The sample lists roughly 160,000 clones, less than 85% occurring once. Sequencing input: PBMCs or T cells enriched from blood (not recorded which). These receptors were taken from a man over 45 who had recovered from COVID-19. CDR3s include the opening cysteine and the closing phenylalanine or tryptophan. A D gene is named only where the DNA matches it firmly. Expanded clones get a size class; other rows say once, few or many, or leave the size out.

-	TRBV7-2	TRBJ2-3	-	TGTGCCAGCAGACTCACAGATACGCAGTATTTT	CASRLTDTQYF
-	TRBV4-1	TRBJ1-1	TRBD1	TGCGCCAGCAGCCAAGGGGGAACAGGGGCCGGGAACACTGAAGCTTTCTTT	CASSQGGTGAGNTEAFF
-	TRBV18	TRBJ1-5	TRBD1	TGTGCCAGCACCCAGGGGGCGAAGGGGAGCAATCAGCCCCAGCATTTT	CASTQGAKGSNQPQHF
-	TRBV27	TRBJ1-1	-	TGTGCCAGCCAGATCAGGGGTCTAGGTAGGAACACTGAAGCTTTCTTT	CASQIRGLGRNTEAFF
-	TRBV7-2	TRBJ2-5	-	TGTGCCAGCAGCTTAGGGGGAAGAGACAGAGAGACCCAGTACTTC	CASSLGGRDRETQYF
-	TRBV30	TRBJ1-1	-	TGTGCCTGGAAAAATGGCCTAGCGGTCGGGAACACTGAAGCTTTCTTT	CAWKNGLAVGNTEAFF
-	TRBV6-5	TRBJ2-5	TRBD1	TGTGCCAGCAGTTACGCGGGACAGGCGATGGGGAAGACCCAGTACTTC	CASSYAGQAMGKTQYF
-	TRBV7-2	TRBJ2-7	TRBD1	TGTGCCAGCAGCTTGGACAGGGGGCATAACGAGCAGTACTTC	CASSLDRGHNEQYF
-	TRBV19	TRBJ1-5	-	TGTGCCTCGAACCCCCAGGGCCAAAATCAGCCCCAGCATTTT	CASNPQGQNQPQHF
-	TRBV20-1	TRBJ1-4	TRBD1	TGCAGTGCTAGTGGTCAGGGGGCGACCGAAAAACTGTTTTTT	CSASGQGATEKLFF
once	TRBV29-1	TRBJ2-1	TRBD1	TGCAGCGTCGCAAGCCTTCAGGGGGCCGGTGAGCAGTTCTTC	CSVASLQGAGEQFF
-	TRBV5-1	TRBJ2-1	TRBD1	TGCGCCAGCAGCCGGACAGGGGAATCCTACAATGAGCAGTTCTTC	CASSRTGESYNEQFF
-	TRBV24-1	TRBJ2-3	TRBD1	TGTGCCACCAGTGATAGGACAGGGGGAAAAAACACAGATACGCAGTATTTT	CATSDRTGGKNTDTQYF
-	TRBV4-2	TRBJ1-4	-	TGTGCCAGCAGCCAAAGTGGGAGGGTTGCAACTAATGAAAAACTGTTTTTT	CASSQSGRVATNEKLFF
-	TRBV5-1	TRBJ2-7	-	TGCGCCAGCAGCTTGGCCTCTGGTATCGGGTACGAGCAGTACTTC	CASSLASGIGYEQYF
-	TRBV3-1/TRBV3-2	TRBJ1-1	-	TGTGCCAGCAGCCAAGATGTCGGGGTTTGGTGGACTGAAGCTTTCTTT	CASSQDVGVWWTEAFF
once	TRBV4-1	TRBJ2-1	-	TGCGCCAGCAGCCAAGTAACCCCGGCAGGGGTTAATGAGCAGTTCTTC	CASSQVTPAGVNEQFF
-	TRBV24-1	TRBJ2-2	TRBD1	TGTGCCACCAGTGACCCAGGGGGACAGAACACCGGGGAGCTGTTTTTT	CATSDPGGQNTGELFF
-	TRBV18	TRBJ1-1	-	TGTGCCAGCTCAGGGCAGGGAGGTGCTGAAGCTTTCTTT	CASSGQGGAEAFF
-	TRBV10-3	TRBJ1-3	-	TGTGCCATCAGGGGAGGGGGGCCTGGAAACACCATATATTTT	CAIRGGGPGNTIYF
-	TRBV7-8	TRBJ2-1	-	TGTGCCAGCAGCTTAGCGCGCGGAGGCCTTAGGGACAATGAGCAGTTCTTC	CASSLARGGLRDNEQFF
-	TRBV27	TRBJ1-6	-	TGTGCCAGCAGTTTCCCGGGGGGGGCTTCACCCCTCCACTTT	CASSFPGGASPLHF
-	TRBV11-2	TRBJ1-1	TRBD1	TGTGCCAGCAGCCCCTGGACAGGGATGAACACTGAAGCTTTCTTT	CASSPWTGMNTEAFF
-	TRBV20-1	TRBJ1-2	-	TGCAGTGTAGCCAAGCCTGGGGGCTACACCTTC	CSVAKPGGYTF
-	TRBV4-1	TRBJ1-5	-	TGCGCCAGCAGCCAAGTTCCCGGAGTCTATAGCAATCAGCCCCAGCATTTT	CASSQVPGVYSNQPQHF
-	TRBV4-2	TRBJ1-1	TRBD1	TGTGCCAGCAGCCCCGGGACAGCTTTAATGAACACTGAAGCTTTCTTT	CASSPGTALMNTEAFF
-	TRBV13	TRBJ2-2	-	TGTGCCAGCAGCTCCCCGACTGCGAACACCGGGGAGCTGTTTTTT	CASSSPTANTGELFF
-	TRBV6-5	TRBJ2-1	TRBD2	TGTGCCAGCAGCCTTAGCGGGGGGGAAGGGGGTGAGCAGTTCTTC	CASSLSGGEGGEQFF
-	TRBV18	TRBJ1-1	TRBD1	TGTGCCAGCTCGACAGGGACGAACACTGAAGCTTTCTTT	CASSTGTNTEAFF
-	TRBV5-5	TRBJ1-1	TRBD1	TGTGCCAGCAGCATCCAACAGGGGGCGAGAAGGGAAGCTTTCTTT	CASSIQQGARREAFF
-	TRBV15	TRBJ2-1	TRBD1	TGTGCCACCACCTGGGAAGCAGGGGGCAATGAGCAGTTCTTC	CATTWEAGGNEQFF
-	TRBV3-1/TRBV3-2	TRBJ1-6	-	TGTGCCAGCAGCCCAGGTATTAATTCACCCCTCCACTTT	CASSPGINSPLHF
-	TRBV11-2	TRBJ1-1	-	TGTGCCAGCAACCCGGGATTGAACACTGAAGCTTTCTTT	CASNPGLNTEAFF
-	TRBV27	TRBJ2-7	TRBD1	TGTGCCAGCAGTTTGTTTACAGGGGATCGAGAGCAGTACTTC	CASSLFTGDREQYF
-	TRBV6-5	TRBJ1-4	-	TGTGCCAGCAGTTATAGCGGGCCTTCAACTAATGAAAAACTGTTTTTT	CASSYSGPSTNEKLFF
once	TRBV6-7	TRBJ2-5	-	TGTGCCAGCAGTCCCGACAGGAGACCGGTGGGGTGGGAGACCCAGTACTTC	CASSPDRRPVGWETQYF
-	TRBV5-4	TRBJ1-2	-	TGTGCCAGCAGCTTGGTTGGAGGGCATAACTATGGCTACACCTTC	CASSLVGGHNYGYTF
once	TRBV15	TRBJ2-7	-	TGTGCCACCAGCAGAGTTACCGGGGGTGCGGTTGGGTACGAGCAGTACTTC	CATSRVTGGAVGYEQYF